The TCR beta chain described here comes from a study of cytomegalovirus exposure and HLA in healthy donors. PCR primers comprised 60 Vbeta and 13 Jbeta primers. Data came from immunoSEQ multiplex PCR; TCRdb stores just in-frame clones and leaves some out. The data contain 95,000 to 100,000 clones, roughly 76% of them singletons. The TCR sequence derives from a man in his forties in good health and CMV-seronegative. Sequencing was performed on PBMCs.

The CDR3 sequence is CATPGREQGRYGYTF. CDR3 in DNA: TGTGCCACCCCTGGGCGGGAACAGGGGAGGTATGGCTACACCTTC. The V call is TRBV6-1, the J call TRBJ1-2, with 7 bases lining up with TRBD1. Unmatched junction bases numbered 16, after V lost 10 bases and J lost 5 bases. Looked up from germline, CDR1 is MNHNS and CDR2 is SASEGT. The CDR3 sequence is 15 residues long.